These 16 T cell receptor beta chains share one sample of origin, sequenced in a study of blood T cells in healthy people across ages. Sample-barcoded 5' priming and a J-beta primer mix drove a second PCR of 7 to 11 cycles. TCRdb re-analysed the 5' RACE reads in MiXCR, keeping a single row per CDR3 protein. The sample records roughly 800,000 distinct CDR3 sequences, roughly 25% being singletons. The same specimen was also included in a second study, on T cells of mothers and their children.

The material sequenced was blood. These receptors were collected from a boy between 10 and 17 years old in good health.

This clonotype showed up many times. The chain is built from TRBV18 and TRBJ2-5; D is ambiguous. The CDR3 totals 15 residues. Germline CDR1 and CDR2: KGHSH and LQKENI. The V end was cut by 0 bases, the J end by 5 bases, with 13 bases between. Written as DNA, the CDR3 is TGTGCCAGCTCACCACCGGGATTTTACATGGAGACCCAGTACTTC. The encoded protein is CASSPPGFYMETQYF.

This clonotype was found once. The rearrangement joins TRBV20-1 to TRBJ2-5, with D possibly matching TRBD1 (6 bases). The length of the CDR3 is 15 residues. Germline CDR1 DFQATT, CDR2 SNEGSKA (reference sequence). Trimming cost V 1 base and J 4 bases, with 16 bases left between them. Written as DNA, the CDR3 is TGCAGTGCTAGAGTCCACAGGGATACGTCAGAGACCCAGTACTTC. This encodes CSARVHRDTSETQYF.

The table lists this clonotype with a few counts. This sequence joins TRBV9 and TRBJ2-2; possibly TRBD1 for D (5 bases). Trimming shortened V by 4 bases and J by 7 bases, and 20 bases separated the two germline ends. Germline V gene lookup returns CDR1 SGDLS and CDR2 YYNGEE. CDR3 size: 16 residues. CDR3 coding DNA: TGTGCCAGCAGCTCAAGGACAAGGGCTAGTAACGGGGAGCTGTTTTTT. This translates into CASSSRTRASNGELFF.

The V and J genes are TRBV5-1 and TRBJ2-1, with D maybe TRBD1 (7 bases). The assigned J gene may be wrong: the sequence end matches TRBJ2-7 better. The CDR3 loop spans 14 amino acids. CDR1 and CDR2 from the germline V gene are SGHRS and YFSETQ. CDR3 in amino acids: CASSSGDRQHEQYF. CDR3 nucleotides: TGCGCCAGCAGCTCGGGGGACAGACAACACGAGCAGTACTTC.

There are a few counts of this clonotype. The chain combines TRBV2 with TRBJ2-5, with TRBD1 matching over 11 bases. The CDR3 has 16 amino acids. V dropped 6 bases and J dropped 1; count of bases not matched to a gene: 7. From germline, CDR1 is SNHLY and CDR2 FYNNEI. The CDR3 loop is CASRTGTGGIQETQYF. The CDR3 bases are TGTGCCAGCAGGACCGGGACAGGGGGAATCCAAGAGACCCAGTACTTC.

The chain is built from TRBV2 and TRBJ2-4, with 10 bases aligning to TRBD1. Germline CDR1 is SNHLY and CDR2 is FYNNEI. This CDR3 comprises 15 residues. The ends lost 6 bases at V and 7 bases at J; junction bases unmatched: 9. The DNA for the CDR3 is TGTGCCAGCAGCCGGGACAGGGGTCGTGGTAACATTCAGTACTTC. Translating gives CASSRDRGRGNIQYF.

This chain links TRBV19 with TRBJ1-3; 7 bases are shared with TRBD1. The trim removed 10 bases at V and 2 bases at J, leaving 5 bases unmatched. The V gene's germline CDR1 is LNHDA and CDR2 SQIVND (reference sequence). CDR3 length: 13 amino acids. The CDR3 sequence: CATARGAGNTIYF. The CDR3 region has the DNA TGTGCCACTGCCAGGGGGGCTGGAAACACCATATATTTT.

The table lists this clonotype with a few counts. The V and J genes are TRBV19 and TRBJ2-7, with D uncertain. The germline V gene has CDR1 LNHDA and CDR2 SQIVND (reference sequence). Trimming took 1 base from V and 3 from J, leaving 7 bases between them. The CDR3 runs 13 residues. CDR3 DNA: TGTGCCAGTAGTATAGGCCCCGGCTACGAGCAGTACTTC. Its translation: CASSIGPGYEQYF. Full variable domain (missing parts from reference TRBV19 and TRBJ2-7): DGGITQSPKYLFRKEGQNVTLSCEQNLNHDAMYWYRQDPGQGLRLIYYSQIVNDFQKGDIAEGYSVSREKKESFPLTVTSAQKNPTAFYLCASSIGPGYEQYFGPGTRLTVT.

This chain connects TRBV5-1 to TRBJ2-1, with TRBD2 matching over 11 bases. CDR1 and CDR2 from the germline V gene are SGHRS and YFSETQ. The CDR3 is made up of 17 amino acids. V lost 4 bases to trimming and J lost 5 bases; unmatched junction nucleotides: 11. The CDR3 bases are TGCGCCAGCAGCCCGCATATAGCGGGGGGGGCTGACAATGAGCAGTTCTTC. It yields the protein CASSPHIAGGADNEQFF.

This clonotype was seen repeatedly, ten times or more. The chain joins TRBV2 to TRBJ2-2; D gene ambiguous. Germline loops: CDR1 SNHLY, CDR2 FYNNEI. There are 12 residues in the CDR3. Trimming removed 6 bases at V and 3 bases at J, with 5 bases between. Here the CDR3 reads CASSGDTGELFF. Written as DNA, the CDR3 is TGTGCCAGCAGCGGTGACACCGGGGAGCTGTTTTTT.

This clonotype was detected only a few times. V usage is TRBV4-1 and J usage is TRBJ2-7; perhaps D is TRBD1 or TRBD2 (6 bases each). The CDR3 is made up of 16 amino acids. Trimming left V 0 bases short and J 0 bases short, with 12 bases between. Germline CDR1 MGHRA, CDR2 YSYEKL. CDR3: CASSQEGGWRSYEQYF. The CDR3 coding sequence is TGCGCCAGCAGCCAAGAAGGGGGGTGGCGCTCCTACGAGCAGTACTTC.

The gene calls are TRBV14 and TRBJ2-7; 11 nucleotides agree with TRBD2. The CDR3 loop spans 15 amino acids. Germline lookup yields CDR1 SGHDN and CDR2 FVKESK. Trimming removed 6 bases from V and 5 bases from J; junction bases left unmatched: 9. CDR3 residues: CASSRRSGGVDEQYF. The CDR3 DNA is TGTGCCAGCAGTCGACGTAGCGGGGGGGTCGACGAGCAGTACTTC.

This clonotype was detected only a few times. J is TRBJ2-6 and V is TRBV11-2, with 7 bases fitting TRBD1. The ends lost 1 base at V and 1 base at J; junction bases unmatched: 13. This CDR3 has 20 residues. CDR1 SGHAT and CDR2 FQNNGV come from the germline V gene. The CDR3 DNA reads as TGTGCCAGCAGCTTAGTTACCCGACAGGGTAAAAGGTCTGGGGCCAACGTCCTGACTTTC. This sequence encodes CASSLVTRQGKRSGANVLTF.

V usage is TRBV12-3 or TRBV12-4 and J usage is TRBJ2-3, with TRBD2 as a possible D gene (5 bases). The CDR3 spans 16 residues. Trimming cost V 6 bases and J 7 bases, with 23 bases left between them. The chain's CDR3 is CASSLTLSLREHTQYF. In DNA form, the CDR3 reads TGTGCCAGCAGCCTGACACTGAGCCTGAGGGAGCATACGCAGTATTTT.

This chain joins TRBV5-1 and TRBJ2-5; maybe TRBD2 (6 bases). The V end lost 4 bases, the J end lost 3 bases, and 10 bases lay between the germline ends. Looked up from germline, CDR1 is SGHRS and CDR2 is YFSETQ. The CDR3 is made up of 13 amino acids. This chain's CDR3 is CASSRKREETQYF. The CDR3 bases are TGCGCCAGCAGCAGAAAGCGGGAAGAGACCCAGTACTTC.

V and J are TRBV5-1 and TRBJ2-5; TRBD1 is a possible D gene (6 bases). Germline V gene sequence: CDR1 SGHRS, CDR2 YFSETQ. This CDR3 is built from 14 residues. Between the trimmed V and J ends, which lost 4 bases and 1 base, there was a span of 11 bases. CDR3 loop: CASSVGARQETQYF. The CDR3 region has the DNA TGCGCCAGCAGCGTGGGGGCGCGCCAAGAGACCCAGTACTTC.